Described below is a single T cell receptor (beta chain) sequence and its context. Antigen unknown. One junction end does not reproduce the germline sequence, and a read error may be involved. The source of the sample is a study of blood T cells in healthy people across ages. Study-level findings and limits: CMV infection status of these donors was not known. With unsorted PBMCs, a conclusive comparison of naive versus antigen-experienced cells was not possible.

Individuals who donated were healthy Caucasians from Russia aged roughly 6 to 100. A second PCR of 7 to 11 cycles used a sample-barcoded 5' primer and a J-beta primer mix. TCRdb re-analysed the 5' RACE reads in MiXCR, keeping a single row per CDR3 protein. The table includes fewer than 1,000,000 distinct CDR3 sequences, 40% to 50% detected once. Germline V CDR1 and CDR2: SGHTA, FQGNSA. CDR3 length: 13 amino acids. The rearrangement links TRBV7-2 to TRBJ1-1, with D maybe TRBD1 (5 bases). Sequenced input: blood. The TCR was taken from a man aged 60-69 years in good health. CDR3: CASSGGLNTGAFF. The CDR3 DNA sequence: TGTGCCAGCAGCGGGGGACTGAACACTGGAGCTTTCTTT.